This TCR beta chain came from a study of T cells in Graves' hyperthyroidism and ophthalmopathy. The CDR3 loop spans 15 amino acids. Trimming pared 4 bases from V and 5 bases from J, leaving 17 bases between. Graves' hyperthyroidism showing no ophthalmopathy progression within 18 months was considered stable. Amplification of TCR beta CDR3 regions used RNA as the template. The TCR CDR3 first-round RT-PCR relied on the HTBI primer set. MiXCR, run by TCRdb on the multiplex PCR reads, gives a single entry per CDR3 protein. Of about 680,000 distinct CDR3 sequences listed, roughly a third are singletons. The table lists this clonotype with a few counts.

This clonotype was obtained from a woman in her thirties or forties with Graves' hyperthyroidism. The chain joins TRBV12-3 or TRBV12-4 to TRBJ2-5, with D possibly called TRBD1 or TRBD2 (5 bases each). Sample: blood. CDR3 in DNA: TGTGCCAGCAGTTCAACCGAGGGGCCCCCGGAGACCCAGTACTTC. Protein product: CASSSTEGPPETQYF.